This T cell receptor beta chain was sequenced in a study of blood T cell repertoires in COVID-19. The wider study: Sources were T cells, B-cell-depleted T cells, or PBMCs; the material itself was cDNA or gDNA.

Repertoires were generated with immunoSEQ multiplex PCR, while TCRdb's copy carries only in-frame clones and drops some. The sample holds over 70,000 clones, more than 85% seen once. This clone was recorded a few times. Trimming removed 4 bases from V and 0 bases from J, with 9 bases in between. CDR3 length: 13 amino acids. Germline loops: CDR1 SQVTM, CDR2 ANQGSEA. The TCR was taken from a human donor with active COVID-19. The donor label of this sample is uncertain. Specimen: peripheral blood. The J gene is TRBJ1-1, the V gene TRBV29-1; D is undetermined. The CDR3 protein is CSVGLTVNTEAFF. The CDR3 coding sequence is TGCAGCGTTGGCTTAACAGTGAACACTGAAGCTTTCTTT.